This T cell receptor (beta chain) was sequenced in a study of beta chain features in type 1 diabetes. Trimming left V 5 bases short and J 2 bases short, with 9 bases between. Germline V gives CDR1 SEHNR, CDR2 FQNEAQ (reference sequence). CDR3 size: 13 residues. Purity exceeding 95% was reached by all sorted populations. Investigators reverse transcribed all isolated RNA, so they sequenced expressed TCRB transcripts. Measured with immunoSEQ multiplex PCR; TCRdb has only the in-frame clones, and not every one. In the table there are more than 110,000 clones, less than 8.5% of which are singletons. This clone was seen a handful of times.

V is TRBV7-9 and J is TRBJ1-2; weak D call: TRBD1 (6 bases). The sequence was collected from a woman in her thirties in good health. Sequencing input: central memory CD4+ T cells from blood. CDR3 nucleotide sequence: TGTGCCAGCAGCCACGGACAGAACTATGGCTACACCTTC. Translating it yields CASSHGQNYGYTF.